This T cell receptor (beta chain) comes out of a study of prognosis after radiotherapy for stage I lung cancer. The CDR3 is 13 residues long. CDR1 SGHTA and CDR2 FQGNSA come from the germline V gene. The V gene lost 3 bases and the J gene lost 9 bases, with 9 bases spanning the gap. By its share, this clonotype is medium-sized. Using two-round multiplex PCR, the authors amplified TCR beta CDR3 from genomic DNA. Each TRBV and TRBJ gene had its own primer in the first PCR round. Amplification in the second PCR round was performed with universal primers. TCRdb re-derived calls from the multiplex PCR reads in MiXCR, one entry per CDR3 protein. The repertoire holds roughly 12,000 distinct CDR3 sequences, with 43% as singletons.

The V and J genes are TRBV7-2 and TRBJ1-6, with TRBD1 as a possible D gene (6 bases). This sample comprised PBMCs, obtained before or after stereotactic body radiation therapy (not recorded which). This receptor was obtained from a donor over 45 with non-small cell lung cancer. The CDR3 reads CASSLDSSSPLHF. CDR3 coding DNA: TGTGCCAGCAGCTTGGACAGTAGTTCACCCCTCCACTTT.